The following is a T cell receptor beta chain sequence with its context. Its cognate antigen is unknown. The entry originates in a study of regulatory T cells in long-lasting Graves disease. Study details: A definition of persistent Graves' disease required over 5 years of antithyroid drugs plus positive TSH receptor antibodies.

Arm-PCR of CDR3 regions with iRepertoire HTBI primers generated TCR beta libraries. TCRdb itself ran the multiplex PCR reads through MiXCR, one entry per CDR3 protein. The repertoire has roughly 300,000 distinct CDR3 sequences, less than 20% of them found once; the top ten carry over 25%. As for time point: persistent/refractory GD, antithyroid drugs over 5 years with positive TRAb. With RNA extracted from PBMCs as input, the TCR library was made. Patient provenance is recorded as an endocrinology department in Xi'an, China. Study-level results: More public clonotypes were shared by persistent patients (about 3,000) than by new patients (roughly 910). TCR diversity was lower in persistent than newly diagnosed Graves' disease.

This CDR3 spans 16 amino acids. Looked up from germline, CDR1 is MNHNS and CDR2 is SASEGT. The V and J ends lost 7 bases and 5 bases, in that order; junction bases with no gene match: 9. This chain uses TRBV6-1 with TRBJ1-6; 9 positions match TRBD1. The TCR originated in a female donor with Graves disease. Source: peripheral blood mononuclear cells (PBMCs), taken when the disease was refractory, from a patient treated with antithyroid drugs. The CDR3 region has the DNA TGTGCCAGCACAACGGGACAGGGATTCGATAATTCACCCCTCCACTTT. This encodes CASTTGQGFDNSPLHF.